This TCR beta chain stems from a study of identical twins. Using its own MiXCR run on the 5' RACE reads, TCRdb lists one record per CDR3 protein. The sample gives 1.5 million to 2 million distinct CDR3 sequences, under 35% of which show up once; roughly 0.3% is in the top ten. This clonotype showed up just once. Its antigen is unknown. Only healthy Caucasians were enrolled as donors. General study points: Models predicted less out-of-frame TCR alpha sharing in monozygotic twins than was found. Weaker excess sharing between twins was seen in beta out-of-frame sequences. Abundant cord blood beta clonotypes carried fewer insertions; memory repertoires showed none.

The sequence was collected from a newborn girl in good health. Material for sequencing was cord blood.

DNA for the CDR3: TGTGCCAGTAGTATAGACACCTACAATGAGCAGTTCTTC. Protein: CASSIDTYNEQFF. The chain recombines TRBV19 with TRBJ2-1, with D uncertain. Germline loops: CDR1 LNHDA, CDR2 SQIVND (reference sequence). The V end lost 0 bases, the J end lost 2 bases, and 2 bases lay between the germline ends. This CDR3 spans 13 amino acids.